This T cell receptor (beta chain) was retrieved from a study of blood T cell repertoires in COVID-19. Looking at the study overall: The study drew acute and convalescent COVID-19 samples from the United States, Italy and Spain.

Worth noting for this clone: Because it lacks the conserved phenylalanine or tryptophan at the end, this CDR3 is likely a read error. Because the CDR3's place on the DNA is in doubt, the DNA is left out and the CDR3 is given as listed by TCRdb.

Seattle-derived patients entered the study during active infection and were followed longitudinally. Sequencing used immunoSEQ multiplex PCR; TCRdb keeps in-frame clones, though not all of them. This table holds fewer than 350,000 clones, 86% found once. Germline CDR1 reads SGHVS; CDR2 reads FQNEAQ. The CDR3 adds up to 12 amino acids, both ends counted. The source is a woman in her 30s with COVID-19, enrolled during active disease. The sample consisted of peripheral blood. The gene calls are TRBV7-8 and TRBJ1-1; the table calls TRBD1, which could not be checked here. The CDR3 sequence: CASSLGGQDLLL.